This TCR beta chain was retrieved from a study of cytomegalovirus exposure and HLA in healthy donors. Study outcomes and limitations: Association of 16,951 TCR beta sequences with HLA alleles was found at 0.05 false discovery rate in a later analysis. As was reported, the HLA-A and HLA-B alleles of most subjects were accurately predicted from TCR beta sequences. Researchers left out some V segments, among them TRBV6-2 and TRBV6-3, as indistinguishable.

Primers for the PCR totalled 60 Vbeta and 13 Jbeta. Libraries were prepared by immunoSEQ multiplex PCR; TCRdb keeps only in-frame clonotypes and omits some of them. Here the sample spans 100,000 to 150,000 clones, approximately 83% being singletons. The CDR3 totals 13 residues. Germline-derived CDR1 and CDR2 are LGHNA and YSLEER. The germline V and J ends were trimmed by 1 base and 4 bases, with 7 bases remaining between them. A remark on this clone: Its antigen is as yet unknown.

The TCR was taken from a girl aged 2 to 9 in good health and CMV-seronegative. This chain connects TRBV4-3 to TRBJ1-2, with D perhaps TRBD1 (6 bases). What was sequenced was PBMCs. The DNA of the CDR3 is TGCGCCAGCAGCCAAGGGACAGTCTATGGCTACACCTTC. It specifies CASSQGTVYGYTF.